This TCR beta chain was found in a study of blood T cells in healthy people across ages. Trimming pared 0 bases from V and 8 bases from J, leaving 10 bases between. Germline V gene data show CDR1 as LGHNA and CDR2 as YNFKEQ. This CDR3 contains 14 residues. Primers used in a second PCR of roughly 6 to 11 cycles were a sample-barcoded 5' primer and a J-beta primer mix. In TCRdb, the 5' RACE reads were re-called with MiXCR into one record per CDR3 protein. Counted here are around 800,000 distinct CDR3 sequences, around two thirds occurring once; the ten biggest clones make up about 27%. The rearrangement links TRBV4-2 to TRBJ1-4, with D uncertain. The source is a man aged 25-40 years in good health. Sequences were obtained from blood. The CDR3 sequence is CASSQDLNSEKLFF. CDR3 nucleotides: TGTGCCAGCAGCCAAGACCTAAACAGCGAAAAACTGTTTTTT.